The rows below give T cell receptor beta chains drawn from one sample of a study of vaccination and CD4 T cells after COVID-19. Using its own MiXCR run on the PCR reads, TCRdb lists one record per CDR3 protein. The sample lists roughly 15,000 distinct CDR3 sequences, approximately 47% occurring once. These receptors are not linked to any known antigen. Sequencing was performed on CD4+ T cells from blood, cultured in vitro, taken before SARS-CoV-2 vaccination. The origin of the receptors is a human donor who received a COVID-19 vaccine. CDR3s include the opening cysteine and the closing phenylalanine or tryptophan. A D gene is named only where the DNA matches it firmly. Size tells how often a clone was seen (once, few, many) or the class of an expanded clone, and some rows leave it out.

v_call: TRBV6-1
j_call: TRBJ1-1
clone_size: NA
d_call: TRBD1
cdr3_nt: TGTGCCAGCAGAGAACAGGGGTATGCCACTGAAGCTTTCTTT
cdr3_aa: CASREQGYATEAFF

v_call: TRBV9
j_call: TRBJ1-6
clone_size: few
d_call: TRBD1
cdr3_nt: TGTGCCAGCAGCGTAGGGTCAGGGTCAGGGGGCCCTACTTCACCCCTCCACTTT
cdr3_aa: CASSVGSGSGGPTSPLHF

v_call: TRBV20-1
j_call: TRBJ2-3
clone_size: NA
d_call: TRBD2
cdr3_nt: TGCAGTGCTAGAGATTACGCGGGGGGGCCAACCTCTCGTTCAGATACGCAGTATTTT
cdr3_aa: CSARDYAGGPTSRSDTQYF

v_call: TRBV24-1
j_call: TRBJ2-1
clone_size: once
d_call: TRBD1
cdr3_nt: TGTGCCACCAGTGAATATTCTACCGGGACAGGGGGCAATGAGCAGTTCTTC
cdr3_aa: CATSEYSTGTGGNEQFF

v_call: TRBV19
j_call: TRBJ2-5
clone_size: NA
d_call: NA
cdr3_nt: TGTGCCAGTAGTATAAATTCCGGGAGAGAGACCCAGTACTTC
cdr3_aa: CASSINSGRETQYF

v_call: TRBV25-1
j_call: TRBJ2-1
clone_size: NA
d_call: TRBD1
cdr3_nt: TGTGCCAGCAGTAGGACAGGCCTCGAGTACAATGAGCAGTTCTTC
cdr3_aa: CASSRTGLEYNEQFF

v_call: TRBV12-3/TRBV12-4
j_call: TRBJ2-3
clone_size: few
d_call: NA
cdr3_nt: TGTGCCAGCGGCAAAGGCTTGGGTGATACGCAGTATTTT
cdr3_aa: CASGKGLGDTQYF

v_call: TRBV25-1
j_call: TRBJ1-5
clone_size: NA
d_call: NA
cdr3_nt: TGTGCCAGCGGAGACAGGCCTAATCAGCCCCAGCATTTT
cdr3_aa: CASGDRPNQPQHF

v_call: TRBV6-5
j_call: TRBJ1-1
clone_size: NA
d_call: NA
cdr3_nt: TGTGCCAGCAGTTACCTGACCCGGCGGGACACTGAAGCTTTCTTT
cdr3_aa: CASSYLTRRDTEAFF

v_call: TRBV7-2
j_call: TRBJ2-3
clone_size: NA
d_call: NA
cdr3_nt: TGTGCCAGCAGTCGTATGGAGGGGGGGGGAGGGAGTACGCAGTATTTT
cdr3_aa: CASSRMEGGGGSTQYF

v_call: TRBV2
j_call: TRBJ1-5
clone_size: few
d_call: NA
cdr3_nt: TGTGCCAGCAGAGAGGGATATAGGGGCCAGCCCCAGCATTTT
cdr3_aa: CASREGYRGQPQHF

v_call: TRBV2
j_call: TRBJ1-6
clone_size: NA
d_call: NA
cdr3_nt: TGTGCCAGCAGAGGACAGACCTCGGGGAATTCACCCCTCCACTTT
cdr3_aa: CASRGQTSGNSPLHF

v_call: TRBV2
j_call: TRBJ1-1
clone_size: few
d_call: NA
cdr3_nt: TGTGCCAGCAACACAGGGAGGGCGGGAAAAACTGAAGCTTTCTTT
cdr3_aa: CASNTGRAGKTEAFF

v_call: TRBV5-1
j_call: TRBJ1-2
clone_size: few
d_call: NA
cdr3_nt: TGCGCCAGCAGCTTGGATTCGTCTCAACTCTCCACTTTC
cdr3_aa: CASSLDSSQLSTF

v_call: TRBV24-1
j_call: TRBJ1-2
clone_size: NA
d_call: TRBD1
cdr3_nt: TGTGCCACCAGTGATCCCGGGACAGGGGATCTCTATGGCTACACCTTC
cdr3_aa: CATSDPGTGDLYGYTF

v_call: TRBV6-1
j_call: TRBJ1-5
clone_size: few
d_call: TRBD1
cdr3_nt: TGTGCCAGCAAGGACAGGGGCTTCAATCAGCCCCAGCATTTT
cdr3_aa: CASKDRGFNQPQHF

v_call: TRBV6-5
j_call: TRBJ1-2
clone_size: NA
d_call: TRBD1
cdr3_nt: TGTGCCAGCAGTTACTCGTTGACGGACAGGGGCGCATATGGCTACACCTTC
cdr3_aa: CASSYSLTDRGAYGYTF

v_call: TRBV11-3
j_call: TRBJ2-3
clone_size: NA
d_call: NA
cdr3_nt: TGTGCCAGCAGCTTAGATTGGGGTACAGATACGCAGTATTTT
cdr3_aa: CASSLDWGTDTQYF

v_call: TRBV7-2
j_call: TRBJ2-3
clone_size: once
d_call: NA
cdr3_nt: TGTGCCAGCAGCTTAGATCTCGCAGATACGCAGTATTTT
cdr3_aa: CASSLDLADTQYF

v_call: TRBV12-3/TRBV12-4
j_call: TRBJ2-2
clone_size: NA
d_call: NA
cdr3_nt: TGTGCCAGTCGCGCGCTTACCACCGGGGAGCTGTTTTTT
cdr3_aa: CASRALTTGELFF

v_call: TRBV7-2
j_call: TRBJ1-6
clone_size: NA
d_call: NA
cdr3_nt: TGTGCCAGCAGCTTACTTGCTTGGGGGAATTCACCCCTCCACTTT
cdr3_aa: CASSLLAWGNSPLHF

v_call: TRBV20-1
j_call: TRBJ2-5
clone_size: few
d_call: TRBD2
cdr3_nt: TGCAGTGCTAGGACCGGACTAGCGGGGGGAATGTACCAAGAGACCCAGTACTTC
cdr3_aa: CSARTGLAGGMYQETQYF

v_call: TRBV6-1
j_call: TRBJ1-2
clone_size: few
d_call: NA
cdr3_nt: TGTGCCAGCAAGCATGAGGGCACATGGGGCTACACCTTC
cdr3_aa: CASKHEGTWGYTF

v_call: TRBV20-1
j_call: TRBJ1-1
clone_size: few
d_call: NA
cdr3_nt: TGCAGTGCTAGGGGCCGTACGATGAACACTGAAGCTTTCTTT
cdr3_aa: CSARGRTMNTEAFF

v_call: TRBV30
j_call: TRBJ2-5
clone_size: NA
d_call: TRBD2
cdr3_nt: TGTGCCTGGAGTGCTCGGAAAGGGAGGGACACCCAGTACTTC
cdr3_aa: CAWSARKGRDTQYF

v_call: TRBV5-1
j_call: TRBJ2-7
clone_size: NA
d_call: NA
cdr3_nt: TGCGCCAGCAGCTTGGCGGGGGCCTGGGAGCAGTACTTC
cdr3_aa: CASSLAGAWEQYF

v_call: TRBV4-2
j_call: TRBJ1-1
clone_size: NA
d_call: NA
cdr3_nt: TGTGCCAGCAGCCAAGATCGTCGGGCGGGGAGTGCAGGGGCTGAAGCTTTCTTT
cdr3_aa: CASSQDRRAGSAGAEAFF

v_call: TRBV27
j_call: TRBJ1-6
clone_size: few
d_call: NA
cdr3_nt: TGTGCCAGCAGTTTAGAAAGCTCCTATAATTCACCCCTCCACTTT
cdr3_aa: CASSLESSYNSPLHF

v_call: TRBV10-2
j_call: TRBJ1-4
clone_size: NA
d_call: NA
cdr3_nt: TGCGCCGGCAGTGACAGAGACGGTGAAAAACTGTTTTTT
cdr3_aa: CAGSDRDGEKLFF

v_call: TRBV5-5
j_call: TRBJ2-3
clone_size: NA
d_call: NA
cdr3_nt: TGTGCCAGCAGCTTGGGGGTCGGGACAGATACGCAGTATTTT
cdr3_aa: CASSLGVGTDTQYF

v_call: TRBV7-2
j_call: TRBJ1-2
clone_size: NA
d_call: NA
cdr3_nt: TGTGCCAGCAGCTTTTCCGTCCCTACCCATAATATCTACACCTTC
cdr3_aa: CASSFSVPTHNIYTF

v_call: TRBV11-3
j_call: TRBJ2-1
clone_size: few
d_call: TRBD2
cdr3_nt: TGTGCCAGCAGCTTAGACGGCGGGGGGGTGGATGAGCAGTTCTTC
cdr3_aa: CASSLDGGGVDEQFF

v_call: TRBV5-1
j_call: TRBJ2-7
clone_size: once
d_call: NA
cdr3_nt: TGCGCCAGCAGCTTGGAGGGCAACGAGCAGTACTTC
cdr3_aa: CASSLEGNEQYF

v_call: TRBV6-2/TRBV6-3
j_call: TRBJ1-5
clone_size: NA
d_call: NA
cdr3_nt: TGTGCCAGCAGAAGGGCGACGGGGAATCAGCCCCAGCATTTT
cdr3_aa: CASRRATGNQPQHF

v_call: TRBV6-2/TRBV6-3
j_call: TRBJ1-6
clone_size: NA
d_call: NA
cdr3_nt: TGTGCCAGCAGCCGACCAGGGGCGACACCCCTCCACTTT
cdr3_aa: CASSRPGATPLHF